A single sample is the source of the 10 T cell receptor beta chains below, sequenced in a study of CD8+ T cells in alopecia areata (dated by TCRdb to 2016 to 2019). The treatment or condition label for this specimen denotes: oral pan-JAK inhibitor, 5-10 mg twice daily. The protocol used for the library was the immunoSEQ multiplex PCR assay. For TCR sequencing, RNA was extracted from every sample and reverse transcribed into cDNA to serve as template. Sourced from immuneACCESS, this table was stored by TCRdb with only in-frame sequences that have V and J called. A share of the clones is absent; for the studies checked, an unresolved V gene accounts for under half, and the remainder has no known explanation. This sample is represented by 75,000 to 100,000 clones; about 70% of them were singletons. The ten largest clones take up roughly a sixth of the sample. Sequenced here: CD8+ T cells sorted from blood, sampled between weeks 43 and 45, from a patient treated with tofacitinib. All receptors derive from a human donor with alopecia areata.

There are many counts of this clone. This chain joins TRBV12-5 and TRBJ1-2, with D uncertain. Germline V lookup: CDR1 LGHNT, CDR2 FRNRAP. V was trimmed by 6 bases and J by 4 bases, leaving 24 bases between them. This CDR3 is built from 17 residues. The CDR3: CASGLSTLKRVIYGYTF. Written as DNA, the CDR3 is TGTGCTAGTGGATTGAGCACCCTGAAGAGAGTGATCTATGGCTACACCTTC. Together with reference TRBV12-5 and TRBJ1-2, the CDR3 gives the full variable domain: DARVTQTPRHKVTEMGQEVTMRCQPILGHNTVFWYRQTMMQGLELLAYFRNRAPLDDSGMPKDRFSAEMPDATLATLKIQPSEPRDSAVYFCASGLSTLKRVIYGYTFGSGTRLTVV.

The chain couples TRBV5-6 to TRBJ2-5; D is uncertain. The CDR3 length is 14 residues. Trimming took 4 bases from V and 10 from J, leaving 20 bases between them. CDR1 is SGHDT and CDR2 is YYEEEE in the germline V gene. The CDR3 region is CASSTFSPQDSQYF. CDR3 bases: TGTGCCAGCAGCACCTTTTCCCCCCAAGATAGCCAGTACTTC.

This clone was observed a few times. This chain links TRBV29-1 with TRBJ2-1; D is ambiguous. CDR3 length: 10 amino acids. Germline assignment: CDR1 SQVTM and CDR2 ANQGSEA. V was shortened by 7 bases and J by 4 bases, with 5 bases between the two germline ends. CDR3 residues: CSAFYNEQFF. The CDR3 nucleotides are TGCAGCGCCTTTTACAATGAGCAGTTCTTC.

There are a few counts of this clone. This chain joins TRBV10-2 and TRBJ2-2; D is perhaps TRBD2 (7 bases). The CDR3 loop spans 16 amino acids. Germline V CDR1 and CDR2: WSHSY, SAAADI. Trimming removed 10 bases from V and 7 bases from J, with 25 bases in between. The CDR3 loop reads CATLSPGGSKGGELFF. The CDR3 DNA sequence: TGCGCCACCCTCAGCCCGGGGGGCTCTAAAGGCGGGGAGCTGTTTTTT.

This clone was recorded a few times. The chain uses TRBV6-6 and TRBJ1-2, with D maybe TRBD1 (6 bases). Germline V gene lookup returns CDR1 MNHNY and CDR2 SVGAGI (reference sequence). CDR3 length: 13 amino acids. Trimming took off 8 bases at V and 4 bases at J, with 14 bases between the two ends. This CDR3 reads CASPGEDGYGYTF. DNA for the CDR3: TGTGCCAGCCCAGGGGAGGATGGCTATGGCTACACCTTC.

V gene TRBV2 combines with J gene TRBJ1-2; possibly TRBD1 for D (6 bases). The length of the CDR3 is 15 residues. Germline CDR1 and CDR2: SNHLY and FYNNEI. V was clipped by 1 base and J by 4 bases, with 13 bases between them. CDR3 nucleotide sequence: TGTGCCAGCAGTGAAGGGGGCAGGGGCAGCTATGGCTACACCTTC. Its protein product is CASSEGGRGSYGYTF.

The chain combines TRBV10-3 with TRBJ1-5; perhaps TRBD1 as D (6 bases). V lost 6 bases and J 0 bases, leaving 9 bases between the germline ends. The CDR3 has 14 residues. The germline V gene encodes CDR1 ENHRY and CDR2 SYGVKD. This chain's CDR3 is CAIREGGSNQPQHF. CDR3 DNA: TGTGCCATCAGGGAAGGGGGTAGCAATCAGCCCCAGCATTTT.

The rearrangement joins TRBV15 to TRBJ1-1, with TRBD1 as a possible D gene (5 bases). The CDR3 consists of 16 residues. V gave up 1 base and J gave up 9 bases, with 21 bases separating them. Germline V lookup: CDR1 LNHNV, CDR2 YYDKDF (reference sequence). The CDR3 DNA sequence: TGTGCCACCAGCAGAGCCCGTTCCAATGTACAGGCCCAAGCTTTCTTT. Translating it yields CATSRARSNVQAQAFF. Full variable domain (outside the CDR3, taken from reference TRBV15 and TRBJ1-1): DAMVIQNPRYQVTQFGKPVTLSCSQTLNHNVMYWYQQKSSQAPKLLFHYYDKDFNNEADTPDNFQSRRPNTSFCFLDIRSPGLGDTAMYLCATSRARSNVQAQAFFGQGTRLTVV.

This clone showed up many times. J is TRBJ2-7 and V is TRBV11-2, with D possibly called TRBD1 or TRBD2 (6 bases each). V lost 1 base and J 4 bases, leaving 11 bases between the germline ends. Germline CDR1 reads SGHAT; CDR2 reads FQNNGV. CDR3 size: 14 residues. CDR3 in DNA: TGTGCCAGCAGCTTAGGGGGGGCGCGGTACGAGCAGTACTTC. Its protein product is CASSLGGARYEQYF. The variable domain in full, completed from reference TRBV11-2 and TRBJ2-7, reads EAGVAQSPRYKIIEKRQSVAFWCNPISGHATLYWYQQILGQGPKLLIQFQNNGVVDDSQLPKDRFSAERLKGVDSTLKIQPAKLEDSAVYLCASSLGGARYEQYFGPGTRLTVT.

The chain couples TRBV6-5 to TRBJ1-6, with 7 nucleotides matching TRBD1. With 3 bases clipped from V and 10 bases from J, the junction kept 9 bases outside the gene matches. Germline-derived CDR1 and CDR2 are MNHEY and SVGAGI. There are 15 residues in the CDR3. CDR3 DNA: TGTGCCAGCAGTTATGGGACAGCTGGGGGCTCACCCCTCCACTTT. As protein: CASSYGTAGGSPLHF.